The count of the clone carrying this TCR beta chain is one. Sequencing used immunoSEQ multiplex PCR; TCRdb keeps in-frame clones, though not all of them. The top ten clones hold around 2.5% of a sample with some 62,000 clones, about 92% of them seen once. V was shortened by 0 bases and J by 10 bases, with 4 bases between the two germline ends. This CDR3 contains 11 residues. Germline CDR1 is SGHNT and CDR2 is YENEEA. The source of the sample is a study of T cell changes during pregnancy in multiple sclerosis. V gene TRBV11-3 combines with J gene TRBJ2-1; unclear D gene. This specimen consisted of peripheral blood, obtained in the second trimester of pregnancy. The receptor was isolated from a female donor in good health, enrolled as a control in a pregnancy study. CDR3 loop: CASSLEEEQFF. DNA for the CDR3: TGTGCCAGCAGCTTAGAAGAGGAGCAGTTCTTC.